This T cell receptor (beta chain) stems from a study of T-cell reconstitution after alpha-beta-depleted transplantation in children. Study-wide results and limits: One year post-transplant, T-cell counts and diversity were largely derived from T cells produced anew. Day-60 TCRbeta diversity that was high in some patients was derived from surviving recipient T cells and thymic progenitors. Several hundred expanded graft clones reportedly supplied alpha-beta T cells about two months after transplant.

Concerning this clonotype itself: The antigen remains undetermined.

Germline V lookup: CDR1 DFQATT, CDR2 SNEGSKA (reference sequence). Trimming removed 3 bases from V and 3 bases from J; junction bases left unmatched: 2. This CDR3 spans 14 amino acids. Preparation of the TCRbeta library was carried out with unique molecular identifiers. One entry per CDR3 protein, called by TCRdb with MiXCR from the PCR reads. The profile shows about 440,000 distinct CDR3 sequences, around two fifths of them singletons. This TCR was sampled from a girl aged 2-10 years with aplastic anemia, due to receive a stem cell transplant. The rearrangement joins TRBV20-1 to TRBJ2-5; the match to TRBD2 covers 12 bases. The source material was PBMCs, sampled before TCRalphabeta/CD19-depleted stem cell transplant. In DNA form, the CDR3 reads TGCAGTGCTAGGGCTAGCGGGGGGGAAGAGACCCAGTACTTC. As protein: CSARASGGEETQYF.